This TCR beta chain was sequenced for a study of PD-1 blockade in classical Hodgkin lymphoma. Libraries were prepared by immunoSEQ multiplex PCR; TCRdb keeps only in-frame clonotypes and omits some of them. The table includes approximately 18,000 clones, roughly 72% detected once. Sample time point: cycle 4 day 1 (C4D1), after 6 weeks of nivolumab. Relapses following autologous stem cell transplantation were seen in all patients, with brentuximab vedotin exposure varying. The receptor was derived from a human donor with classical Hodgkin lymphoma. Here the sequenced sample was peripheral blood mononuclear cells (PBMCs), taken before the fourth cycle of nivolumab.

CDR3 in amino acids: CASSLSGAGKGTDTQYF. The CDR3 DNA sequence: TGTGCCAGCAGCTTGAGTGGGGCAGGGAAAGGCACAGATACGCAGTATTTT. The chain uses TRBV11-2 and TRBJ2-3; TRBD1 might be the D (5 bases). Trimming left V 3 bases short and J 1 base short, with 17 bases between. Germline loops: CDR1 SGHAT, CDR2 FQNNGV. The CDR3 runs to 17 residues.